Sequencing of this TCR beta chain was carried out in a study of shared clonotypes between healthy human individuals. Germline lookup yields CDR1 SGHVS and CDR2 FQNEAQ. This CDR3 contains 20 residues. V shed 1 base and J 2 bases; nucleotides not matched to a gene: 17. Naive CD8 populations comprised CD45RO-negative cells positively selected for CCR7, excluding terminally differentiated effector memory CD45RA+ cells. Profiled with immunoSEQ multiplex PCR; TCRdb holds only in-frame clones, not every one. The sample yields about 870,000 clones, 90% to 95% seen once. Sequenced: naive CD8+ T cells sorted from blood. The rearrangement links TRBV7-8 to TRBJ2-3; TRBD2 matches 8 bases. The sequence was obtained from a man aged 30 to 39 in good health. The CDR3 nucleotides are TGTGCCAGCAGCTTAGAGCCCCCAGCGGGAGTACAGTCCCCCACAGATACGCAGTATTTT. Its protein is CASSLEPPAGVQSPTDTQYF.